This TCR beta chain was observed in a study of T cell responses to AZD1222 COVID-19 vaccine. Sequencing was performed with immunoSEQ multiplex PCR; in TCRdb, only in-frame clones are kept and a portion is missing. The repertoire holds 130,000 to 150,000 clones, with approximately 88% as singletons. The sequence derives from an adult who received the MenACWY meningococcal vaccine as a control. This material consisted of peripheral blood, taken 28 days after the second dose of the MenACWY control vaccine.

CDR3 protein: CASSAKRSSEQFF. In nucleotides, the CDR3 is TGTGCCAGCAGCGCTAAGAGATCATCTGAGCAGTTCTTC. The chain combines TRBV7-9 with TRBJ2-1; D unresolved. Trimming took off 5 bases at V and 9 bases at J, with 14 bases between the two ends. The CDR3 runs 13 residues. Germline CDR1 reads SEHNR; CDR2 reads FQNEAQ (reference sequence).